These T cell receptor beta chains were read from a single sample in a study of blood T cell repertoires in COVID-19. Repertoires were generated with immunoSEQ multiplex PCR, while TCRdb's copy carries only in-frame clones and drops some. The top ten clones hold about 6% of a sample with about 130,000 clones, around 76% of them seen once. Sequencing was carried out using peripheral blood. Receptors were obtained from a man of 80 years or more with COVID-19, enrolled during active disease. The CDR3 runs from the conserved cysteine through the conserved F or W. Each record gives: J gene, V gene, D gene, clone size, CDR3 protein, CDR3 DNA. D genes are given only for firm matches. Clone size is stated in some rows and not others, as once, few, many or a class when expanded.

>TRBJ1-1|TRBV6-1|-|-
CASSEDIQAFF
TGTGCCAGCAGTGAAGACATCCAAGCTTTCTTT
>TRBJ2-7|TRBV27|TRBD2|-
CASSTSTSGAPGEQYF
TGTGCCAGCAGTACCTCGACTAGCGGGGCGCCGGGGGAGCAGTACTTC
>TRBJ1-6|TRBV6-5|-|few
CASSRLTGSNSPLHF
TGTGCCAGCAGCCGCTTGACAGGTTCCAATTCACCCCTCCACTTT
>TRBJ2-1|TRBV6-5|TRBD2|-
CASSYSSGRIHEQFF
TGTGCCAGCAGTTACAGTAGCGGGAGAATCCATGAGCAGTTCTTC
>TRBJ2-3|TRBV19|-|-
CASNKLNTDTQYF
TGTGCCAGTAATAAATTAAACACAGATACGCAGTATTTT
>TRBJ2-1|TRBV7-8|TRBD1|once
CASSPYRGNEQFF
TGTGCCAGCAGCCCTTACAGGGGAAATGAGCAGTTCTTC
>TRBJ1-5|TRBV2|-|-
CASKQTDSNQPQHF
TGTGCCAGCAAACAGACAGATAGCAATCAGCCCCAGCATTTT
>TRBJ2-1|TRBV5-6|TRBD1|-
CASSPPGQITYNEQFF
TGTGCCAGCAGCCCACCGGGACAGATTACCTACAATGAGCAGTTCTTC
>TRBJ1-5|TRBV10-3|-|-
CAISDGAYSNQPQHF
TGTGCCATCAGTGATGGGGCATATAGCAATCAGCCCCAGCATTTT
>TRBJ2-3|TRBV7-2|-|-
CASSPGLPTQYF
TGTGCCAGCAGCCCTGGACTTCCAACGCAGTATTTT
>TRBJ1-6|TRBV4-1|-|once
CASSQERANSPLHF
TGCGCCAGCAGCCAAGAGAGAGCGAATTCACCCCTCCACTTT
>TRBJ1-2|TRBV7-2|TRBD1|-
CASSYPDREGYTF
TGTGCCAGCAGCTACCCCGACAGGGAAGGCTACACCTTC
>TRBJ2-2|TRBV7-2|-|-
CASTELGNTGELFF
TGTGCCAGCACCGAACTTGGGAACACCGGGGAGCTGTTTTTT
>TRBJ1-2|TRBV3-1/TRBV3-2|TRBD1|few
CASSQVNRGSGYTF
TGTGCCAGCAGCCAAGTGAACAGGGGAAGTGGCTACACCTTC
>TRBJ2-7|TRBV5-1|-|-
CASSSATGSLSYEQYF
TGCGCCAGCAGCTCCGCGACAGGTTCCCTCTCCTACGAGCAGTACTTC
>TRBJ1-6|TRBV5-6|-|-
CASSKGHPGLSLHF
TGTGCCAGCAGCAAGGGACACCCGGGTTTGTCCCTCCACTTT
>TRBJ1-5|TRBV19|TRBD1|-
CASRFRTGREPQHF
TGTGCCAGTCGCTTTCGGACAGGGAGGGAGCCCCAGCATTTT
>TRBJ1-5|TRBV12-3/TRBV12-4|-|-
CASNGGGAQHF
TGTGCCAGCAATGGCGGGGGGGCCCAGCATTTT
>TRBJ2-2|TRBV28|-|-
CASSLWSRGHGELFF
TGTGCCAGCAGTTTATGGTCCAGGGGCCACGGGGAGCTGTTTTTT
>TRBJ1-6|TRBV5-1|TRBD1|-
CASSPQQGWDSPLHF
TGCGCCAGCAGCCCACAACAGGGGTGGGATTCACCCCTCCACTTT
>TRBJ1-5|TRBV6-2/TRBV6-3|-|-
CASSRWLEPQHF
TGTGCCAGCAGTCGCTGGCTTGAACCCCAGCATTTT
>TRBJ1-2|TRBV28|TRBD1|-
CASSPGGVSGYTF
TGTGCCAGCAGTCCAGGGGGCGTGAGTGGCTACACCTTC
>TRBJ2-3|TRBV5-6|-|-
CASSLRPDTQYF
TGTGCCAGCAGCCTCAGGCCCGATACGCAGTATTTT
>TRBJ2-1|TRBV24-1|TRBD2|-
CATSDLLADSYNEQFF
TGTGCCACCAGTGACCTTCTAGCGGACTCCTACAATGAGCAGTTCTTC
>TRBJ2-3|TRBV28|-|-
CASSPGLDTQYF
TGTGCCAGCAGTCCGGGACTAGATACGCAGTATTTT
>TRBJ2-7|TRBV7-2|-|-
CASSPPKTGSHEQYF
TGTGCCAGCAGCCCGCCGAAAACAGGTAGCCACGAGCAGTACTTC
>TRBJ1-1|TRBV5-1|-|few
CASSLSREGGTEAFF
TGCGCCAGCAGCTTGTCCCGGGAGGGGGGCACTGAAGCTTTCTTT
>TRBJ1-2|TRBV7-2|-|-
CASSQGVNYGYTF
TGTGCCAGCAGCCAAGGGGTTAACTATGGCTACACCTTC
>TRBJ2-7|TRBV12-2|-|few
CASFPGHQGAYEQYF
TGTGCAAGTTTCCCCGGACACCAGGGGGCGTACGAGCAGTACTTC
>TRBJ2-2|TRBV11-2|TRBD2|-
CASSLAGGVTGELFF
TGTGCCAGCAGCTTAGCGGGAGGCGTCACCGGGGAGCTGTTTTTT
>TRBJ1-2|TRBV29-1|TRBD1|-
CSGGGQFYGYTF
TGCAGCGGGGGGGGACAGTTTTATGGCTACACCTTC
>TRBJ1-1|TRBV19|TRBD1|-
CASRGQGATEAFF
TGTGCCAGTAGGGGACAGGGGGCGACTGAAGCTTTCTTT
>TRBJ2-2|TRBV7-9|-|-
CASSIRGGTGELFF
TGTGCCAGCAGTATCAGAGGGGGCACCGGGGAGCTGTTTTTT
>TRBJ2-3|TRBV28|TRBD2|-
CASSLWGGNTDTQYF
TGTGCCAGCAGTTTATGGGGGGGGAACACAGATACGCAGTATTTT
>TRBJ1-1|TRBV5-1|-|-
CASSLVQGVEAFF
TGCGCCAGCAGCTTGGTCCAGGGTGTTGAAGCTTTCTTT
>TRBJ1-5|TRBV28|TRBD1|few
CASSTTGTGWQPQHF
TGTGCCAGCAGTACGACCGGGACAGGGTGGCAGCCCCAGCATTTT
>TRBJ2-7|TRBV20-1|-|-
CSATQGNEQYF
TGCAGTGCAACTCAGGGAAACGAGCAGTACTTC
>TRBJ2-3|TRBV13|TRBD2|-
CASSLRTSGTDTQYF
TGTGCCAGCAGCTTAAGGACTAGCGGGACAGATACGCAGTATTTT
>TRBJ1-1|TRBV2|-|-
CASSVGGHTEAFF
TGTGCCAGCAGTGTGGGGGGGCACACTGAAGCTTTCTTT
>TRBJ2-7|TRBV4-2|TRBD2|-
CASSQDPLAGGSYEQYF
TGTGCCAGCAGCCAAGACCCTCTGGCGGGAGGGTCCTACGAGCAGTACTTC
>TRBJ2-2|TRBV10-3|TRBD2|-
CAISNQIGTSGRDTGELFF
TGTGCCATCAGTAACCAAATAGGGACTAGCGGGAGGGACACCGGGGAGCTGTTTTTT
>TRBJ2-5|TRBV28|TRBD1|-
CASKTGTGGWETQYF
TGTGCCAGCAAAACCGGGACAGGGGGGTGGGAGACCCAGTACTTC
>TRBJ1-5|TRBV4-1|TRBD1|-
CASSQILRGPNQPQHF
TGCGCCAGCAGCCAAATTTTAAGGGGGCCGAATCAGCCCCAGCATTTT
>TRBJ2-3|TRBV7-2|TRBD2|-
CASSLGASGYTDTQYF
TGTGCCAGCAGCTTGGGAGCTAGCGGGTACACAGATACGCAGTATTTT
>TRBJ2-7|TRBV4-2|TRBD1|-
CASSQGDRSSYEQYF
TGTGCCAGCAGCCAAGGGGACAGGAGCTCCTACGAGCAGTACTTC
>TRBJ2-7|TRBV6-5|-|few
CASSYGGLGFYEQYF
TGTGCCAGCAGTTACGGGGGACTCGGATTCTACGAGCAGTACTTC
>TRBJ2-3|TRBV20-1|-|once
CRGQSGDTQYF
TGCAGGGGTCAGTCAGGGGATACGCAGTATTTT
>TRBJ1-2|TRBV7-2|-|-
CASSLVAGNNYGYTF
TGTGCCAGCAGCTTAGTGGCAGGGAATAACTATGGCTACACCTTC
>TRBJ1-6|TRBV6-6|TRBD1|-
CASTQGQALYNSPLHF
TGTGCCAGCACCCAAGGACAGGCACTCTATAATTCACCCCTCCACTTT
>TRBJ1-4|TRBV5-6|TRBD1|-
CASSPWDRVNEKLFF
TGTGCCAGCAGCCCATGGGACAGGGTTAATGAAAAACTGTTTTTT
>TRBJ2-2|TRBV7-3|TRBD2|many
CASSLTLAGGTGELFF
TGTGCCAGCAGCTTAACGCTAGCGGGTGGTACCGGGGAGCTGTTTTTT
>TRBJ1-3|TRBV19|-|few
CASSTGFSGNTIYF
TGTGCCAGTAGCACGGGATTCTCTGGAAACACCATATATTTT
>TRBJ1-1|TRBV6-5|-|-
CASKWVGGGTEAFF
TGTGCCAGCAAATGGGTAGGGGGTGGCACTGAAGCTTTCTTT